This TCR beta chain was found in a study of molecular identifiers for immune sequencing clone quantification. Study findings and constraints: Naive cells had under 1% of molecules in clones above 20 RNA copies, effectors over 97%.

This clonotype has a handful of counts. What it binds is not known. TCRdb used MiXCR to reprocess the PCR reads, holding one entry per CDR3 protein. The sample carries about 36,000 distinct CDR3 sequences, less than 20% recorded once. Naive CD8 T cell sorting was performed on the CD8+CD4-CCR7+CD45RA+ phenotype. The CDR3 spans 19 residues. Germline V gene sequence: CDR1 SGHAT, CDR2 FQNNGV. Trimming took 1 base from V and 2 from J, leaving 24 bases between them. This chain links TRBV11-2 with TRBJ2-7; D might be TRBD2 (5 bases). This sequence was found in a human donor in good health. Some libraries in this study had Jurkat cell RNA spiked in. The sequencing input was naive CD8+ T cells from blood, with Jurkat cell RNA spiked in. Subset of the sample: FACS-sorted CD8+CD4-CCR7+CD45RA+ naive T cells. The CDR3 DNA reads TGTGCCAGCAGCTTAGCCACCCGGAGGAGAGGGCCCCTCACCTACGAGCAGTACTTC. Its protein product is CASSLATRRRGPLTYEQYF.